These 14 T cell receptor beta chains were sequenced from one sample in a study of blood T cell repertoires in COVID-19. This table comes from immunoSEQ multiplex PCR, and its TCRdb copy is limited to in-frame clones, with some not included. The data show about 200,000 clones, approximately 91% seen once. The sample consisted of peripheral blood. Receptor source: a man between 60 and 70 years old who had recovered from COVID-19.

The chain couples TRBV2 to TRBJ2-7, with 11 bases fitting TRBD1. Trimming cost V 7 bases and J 8 bases; bases outside gene matches: 4. Germline assignment: CDR1 SNHLY and CDR2 FYNNEI. This CDR3 spans 12 amino acids. In nucleotides, the CDR3 is TGTGCCAGCACCGGGACAGGGGGGCAGCAGTACTTC. Translation: CASTGTGGQQYF.

A few counts support this clone. The V and J genes are TRBV14 and TRBJ2-3, with D possibly being TRBD2 (5 bases). This CDR3 is built from 14 residues. Germline V lookup: CDR1 SGHDN, CDR2 FVKESK. The V end lost 4 bases, the J end lost 5 bases, and 13 bases lay between the germline ends. CDR3 amino acids: CASSLYNRGDTQYF. The CDR3 DNA reads TGTGCCAGCAGCCTTTACAACCGGGGAGATACGCAGTATTTT. The full variable domain, with the rest looked up from reference TRBV14 and TRBJ2-3, is EAGVTQFPSHSVIEKGQTVTLRCDPISGHDNLYWYRRVMGKEIKFLLHFVKESKQDESGMPNNRFLAERTGGTYSTLKVQPAELEDSGVYFCASSLYNRGDTQYFGPGTRLTVL.

V usage is TRBV2 and J usage is TRBJ1-1; unclear D gene. Trimming stripped 11 bases from V and 0 bases from J, with 7 bases between. CDR3 length: 11 amino acids. Looked up from germline, CDR1 is SNHLY and CDR2 is FYNNEI. The DNA for the CDR3 is TGTGCCGGCACAGTGAACACTGAAGCTTTCTTT. This sequence encodes CAGTVNTEAFF.

The J gene is TRBJ2-1, the V gene TRBV6-2 or TRBV6-3; 13 bases align to TRBD2. The J segment lost 0 bases and the V segment lost 2 bases, leaving 7 bases of the junction unmatched. The CDR3 is 19 residues long. CDR1 and CDR2 from the germline V gene are MNHEY and SVGEGT. In DNA, the CDR3 is TGTGCCAGCAGTTACGCGGGACTAGCGGGGATGAGCTCCTACAATGAGCAGTTCTTC. Amino acids: CASSYAGLAGMSSYNEQFF.

V gene TRBV18 combines with J gene TRBJ1-2; no definite D call. Germline V gene data show CDR1 as KGHSH and CDR2 as LQKENI. Trimming took off 0 bases at V and 5 bases at J, with 7 bases between the two ends. The CDR3 runs 13 residues. CDR3 amino acids: CASSPPRPYGYTF. The CDR3 DNA sequence: TGTGCCAGCTCACCACCGCGGCCGTATGGCTACACCTTC.

The chain links TRBV5-1 to TRBJ2-5; D is unclear. From germline, CDR1 is SGHRS and CDR2 YFSETQ. V was pared by 4 bases and J by 2 bases, with 12 bases between. The CDR3 totals 14 residues. CDR3 coding DNA: TGCGCCAGCAGCCGATACCAGGAACAAGAGACCCAGTACTTC. Amino acid sequence: CASSRYQEQETQYF.

This chain connects TRBV6-2 or TRBV6-3 to TRBJ1-6; no reliable D call. Trimming shortened V by 2 bases and J by 10 bases, and 12 bases separated the two germline ends. CDR3 size: 14 residues. The V gene's germline CDR1 is MNHEY and CDR2 SVGEGT. In DNA, the CDR3 is TGTGCCAGCAGTTACGTTGAGGGAAACTCACCCCTCCACTTT. It yields the protein CASSYVEGNSPLHF.

This chain joins TRBV7-9 and TRBJ1-1; TRBD1 matches at 10 bases. This CDR3 has 16 amino acids. J was trimmed by 1 base and V by 2 bases; bases with no gene match: 4. Per the germline V gene, CDR1 is SEHNR and CDR2 is FQNEAQ (reference sequence). CDR3 DNA sequence: TGTGCCAGCAGCTTACTGACAGGGGGCGCGAACACTGAAGCTTTCTTT. Translating gives CASSLLTGGANTEAFF. Filled out from reference TRBV7-9 and TRBJ1-1, the complete variable domain reads DTGVSQNPRHKITKRGQNVTFRCDPISEHNRLYWYRQTLGQGPEFLTYFQNEAQLEKSRLLSDRFSAERPKGSFSTLEIQRTEQGDSAMYLCASSLLTGGANTEAFFGQGTRLTVV.

The gene calls are TRBV5-1 and TRBJ2-7, with D maybe TRBD1 (5 bases). Germline lookup yields CDR1 SGHRS and CDR2 YFSETQ. The V and J ends lost 4 bases and 6 bases respectively, with 14 bases between them. The CDR3 contains 13 residues. The CDR3 DNA is TGCGCCAGCAGCCCCGGACACGGGCTCGAGCAGTACTTC. Its translation is CASSPGHGLEQYF.

V usage is TRBV6-5 and J usage is TRBJ2-3; 8 bases are shared with TRBD2. Germline assignment: CDR1 MNHEY and CDR2 SVGAGI. This CDR3 comprises 14 residues. Germline trimming cut 7 bases from V and 4 bases from J; bases unmatched to any gene: 7. CDR3 nucleotide sequence: TGTGCCAGCAAAGCTAGCGGGCGTCCAGATACGCAGTATTTT. It translates to CASKASGRPDTQYF.

The chain recombines TRBV12-5 with TRBJ2-1, with TRBD1 matching 7 bases. CDR1 LGHNT and CDR2 FRNRAP come from the germline V gene. The CDR3 consists of 13 residues. Trimming took 5 bases from V and 7 from J; bases not matched to a gene: 5. This CDR3 is CASGPSGGNEQFF. The CDR3 bases are TGTGCTAGTGGTCCTTCAGGGGGTAATGAGCAGTTCTTC.

This clone was seen only a few times. The chain combines TRBV3-1 (or the pseudogene TRBV3-2) with TRBJ2-4; the D gene is possibly TRBD1 (5 bases). Trimming pared 6 bases from V and 8 bases from J, leaving 20 bases between. CDR1 is LGHDT, CDR2 YNNKEL, per germline (reference sequence). The CDR3 has 15 residues. In DNA, the CDR3 is TGTGCCAGCAGTTTTAGGCGGCAGGGCCCGTACATTCAGTACTTC. Its translation: CASSFRRQGPYIQYF.

V gene TRBV18 combines with J gene TRBJ1-1; D is ambiguous. CDR1 KGHSH and CDR2 LQKENI come from the germline V gene. The CDR3 has 14 residues. The V and J ends lost 2 bases and 8 bases respectively, with 15 bases between them. CDR3 bases: TGTGCCAGCTCACCAGAGGCGCTCCTTTCCGAAGCTTTCTTT. This encodes CASSPEALLSEAFF.

This clone occurred once. The chain links TRBV18 to TRBJ1-1; D perhaps matches TRBD1 (6 bases). Deletions cut 5 bases from V and 0 bases from J, with 13 bases between. The germline V gene has CDR1 KGHSH and CDR2 LQKENI. The CDR3 runs to 15 residues. In DNA, the CDR3 is TGTGCCAGCTCAAATGGACAGAATTTGAACACTGAAGCTTTCTTT. Translating it yields CASSNGQNLNTEAFF.